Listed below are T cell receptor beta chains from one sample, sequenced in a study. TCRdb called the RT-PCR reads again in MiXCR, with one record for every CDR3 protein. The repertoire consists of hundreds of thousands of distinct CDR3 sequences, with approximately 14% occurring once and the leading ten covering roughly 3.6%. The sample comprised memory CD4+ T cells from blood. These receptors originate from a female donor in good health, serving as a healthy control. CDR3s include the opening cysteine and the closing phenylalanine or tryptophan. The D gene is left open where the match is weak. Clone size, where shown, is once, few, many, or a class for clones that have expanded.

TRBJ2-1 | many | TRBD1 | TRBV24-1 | TGTGCCACCCTGGACAGGAACAATGAGCAGTTCTTC | CATLDRNNEQFF
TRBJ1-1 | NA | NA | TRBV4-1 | TGCGCCAGCAGCCAAGGACGGGAGAGGAACACTGAAGCTTTCTTT | CASSQGRERNTEAFF
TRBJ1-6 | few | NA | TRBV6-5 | TGTGCCAGCAGTTACGGGGTCGGGGAGTATAATTCACCCCTCCACTTT | CASSYGVGEYNSPLHF
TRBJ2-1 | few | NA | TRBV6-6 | TGTGCCAGCAGTTACACCCCGACAGGCTACAATGAGCAGTTCTTC | CASSYTPTGYNEQFF
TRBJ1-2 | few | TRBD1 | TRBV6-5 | TGTGCCAGCAGCCCGGTTACCGGGACAGGGGATGGCTACACCTTC | CASSPVTGTGDGYTF
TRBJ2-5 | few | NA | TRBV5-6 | TGTGCCAGCAGCGGCCGGACATCCGGCGAGGAGACCCAGTACTTC | CASSGRTSGEETQYF
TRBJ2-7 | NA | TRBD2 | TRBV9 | TGTGCCAGCAGCGCCGGGGGACTAGCGGGAGTCATGGGCGAGCAGTACTTC | CASSAGGLAGVMGEQYF
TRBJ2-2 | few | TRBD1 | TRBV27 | TGTGCCAGCCACGCCGGGACAGGGAGGTACGGGGAGCTGTTTTTT | CASHAGTGRYGELFF
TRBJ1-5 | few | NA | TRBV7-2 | TGTGCCAGCAGTTCCCGGTTGAATCAACAGCCCCAGCATTTT | CASSSRLNQQPQHF
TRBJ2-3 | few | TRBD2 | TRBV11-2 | TGTGCCAGCAGCCCTACTCGGACTAGCGGGAGCACAGATACGCAGTATTTT | CASSPTRTSGSTDTQYF
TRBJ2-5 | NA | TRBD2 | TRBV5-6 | TGTGCCAGCAGCCCGGGACTAGCGGGAGTGGCAGAGACCCAGTACTTC | CASSPGLAGVAETQYF
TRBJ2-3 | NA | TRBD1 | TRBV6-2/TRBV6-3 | TGTGCCAGCAGTAACCGACAGGGACGGGGCACAGATACGCAGTATTTT | CASSNRQGRGTDTQYF
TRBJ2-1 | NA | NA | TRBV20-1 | TGCAGTGCTAGAGATCCCGGGCGACTGAACAATGAGCAGTTCTTC | CSARDPGRLNNEQFF
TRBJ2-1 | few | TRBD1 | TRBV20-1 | TGCAGTGCGCCTCGGGACAGGGTAGAGGAGCAGTTCTTC | CSAPRDRVEEQFF
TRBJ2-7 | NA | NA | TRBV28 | TGTGCCAGCAGGAATAGCGGAATAAGCTCCTACGAGCAGTACTTC | CASRNSGISSYEQYF
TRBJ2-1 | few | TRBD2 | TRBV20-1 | TGCAGTGCTAGAGGGGGGGGCGGACTAGCGGGTTTCGATGAGCAGTTCTTC | CSARGGGGLAGFDEQFF
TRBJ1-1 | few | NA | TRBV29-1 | TGCAGCGCCCTGGGGGGCAGCGTGGCTTTCTTT | CSALGGSVAFF
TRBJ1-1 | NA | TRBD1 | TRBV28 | TGTGCCAGCAGTTTAGGAGGGGGCGCTCCCGCTGAAGCTTTCTTT | CASSLGGGAPAEAFF
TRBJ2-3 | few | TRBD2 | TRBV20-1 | TGCAGTGCCACGCCGGGAGGTAGCGGGGGGATTAATACGCAGTATTTT | CSATPGGSGGINTQYF
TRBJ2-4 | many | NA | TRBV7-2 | TGTGCCAGCAGCTTAGAGTACGGGACTGGAACCATTCAGTACTTC | CASSLEYGTGTIQYF
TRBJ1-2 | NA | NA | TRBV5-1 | TGCGCCAGCAGCCCGGAAGGAAGGTATGGCTACACCTTC | CASSPEGRYGYTF
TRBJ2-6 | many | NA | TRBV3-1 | TGTGCCAGCAGCCAAGAGAGGAGCTCTGGGGCCAACGTCCTGACTTTC | CASSQERSSGANVLTF
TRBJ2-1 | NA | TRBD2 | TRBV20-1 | TGCAGTGCTAGAAAGGCTAGCGGGATGGGTGAGCAGTTCTTC | CSARKASGMGEQFF
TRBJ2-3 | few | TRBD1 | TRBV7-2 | TGTGCCAGCAGCTTGGTGACAGGGGTTAGCACAGATACGCAGTATTTT | CASSLVTGVSTDTQYF
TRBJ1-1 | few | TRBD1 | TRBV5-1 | TGCGCCAGCAGCTGGGGTGGGACAGGCGATGAAGCTTTCTTT | CASSWGGTGDEAFF
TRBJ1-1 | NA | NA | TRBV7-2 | TGTGCCAGCAGGATGATGTCGGGAGCTTTCTTT | CASRMMSGAFF
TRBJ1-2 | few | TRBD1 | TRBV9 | TGTGCCAGCAGTAAAACCAGGGGGAACTATGGCTACACCTTC | CASSKTRGNYGYTF
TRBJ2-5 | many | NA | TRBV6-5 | TGTGCCAGCGGACCTGCAAGCCAAGAGACCCAGTACTTC | CASGPASQETQYF
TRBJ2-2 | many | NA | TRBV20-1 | TGCAGTGCTAGAGACCTCTATGTAAGCGCTGTCTTCGGGGAGCTGTTTTTT | CSARDLYVSAVFGELFF
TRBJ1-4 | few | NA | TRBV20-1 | TGCAGTGCTAGAGTGAGAGATGAAAAACTGTTTTTT | CSARVRDEKLFF
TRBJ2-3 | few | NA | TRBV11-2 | TGTGCCAGCAGCCCCGGACAAGGGATTTCAGATACGCAGTATTTT | CASSPGQGISDTQYF
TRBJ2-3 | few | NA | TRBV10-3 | TGTGCCATCAGTGTTTTGCTGGGGGTCACAGATACGCAGTATTTT | CAISVLLGVTDTQYF
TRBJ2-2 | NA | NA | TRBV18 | TGTGCCAGCTCAGTGACACTCTCGAACGGGGAGCTGTTTTTT | CASSVTLSNGELFF
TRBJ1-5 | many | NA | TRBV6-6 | TGTGCCAGCAGGCAAGGGGATCAGCCCCAGCATTTT | CASRQGDQPQHF
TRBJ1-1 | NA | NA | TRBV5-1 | TGCGCCAGCAGCCCGGAGGGGGTAGGGGCTTTCTTT | CASSPEGVGAFF
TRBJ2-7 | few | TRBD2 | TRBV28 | TGTGCCAACCGAAAGAGCGGGAGCGGCGAGCAGTACTTC | CANRKSGSGEQYF
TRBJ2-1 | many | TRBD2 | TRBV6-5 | TGTGCCAGCAGGGAAACTAGCGGGAGTGGATATGAGCAGTTCTTC | CASRETSGSGYEQFF
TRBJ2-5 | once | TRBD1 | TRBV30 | TGTGCCTGGGACAGGGGCCCAGTACAAGAGACCCAGTACTTC | CAWDRGPVQETQYF
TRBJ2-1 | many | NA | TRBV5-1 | TGCGCCAGCAGCTTGGGGTCCGGGGGCAATGAGCAGTTCTTC | CASSLGSGGNEQFF
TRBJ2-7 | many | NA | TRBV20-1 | TGCAGTGCCGGGATCAGGGCAGGCGACTACGAGCAGTACTTC | CSAGIRAGDYEQYF
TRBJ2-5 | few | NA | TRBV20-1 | TGCAGTGCTAGTTCCGGGACTCAGTACTTC | CSASSGTQYF
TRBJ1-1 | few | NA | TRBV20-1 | TGCAGTGCTGCAGGTAGCTTGGAAGCTTTCTTT | CSAAGSLEAFF
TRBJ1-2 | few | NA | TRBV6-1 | TGTGCCAGCAACAGCCATAATACAGGGAATTATGGCTACACCTTC | CASNSHNTGNYGYTF
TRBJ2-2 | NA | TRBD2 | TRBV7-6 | TGTGCCAGCAGCTTAAGTAGCGGGGGATACACCGGGGAGCTGTTTTTT | CASSLSSGGYTGELFF
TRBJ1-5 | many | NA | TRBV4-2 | TGTGCCAGCAGCCAAGATTACGGGGGATATCAGCCCCAGCATTTT | CASSQDYGGYQPQHF
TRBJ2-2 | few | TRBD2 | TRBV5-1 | TGCGCCAGCAGCTATGGACTAGCGGGGGGAATCCTGTCACCGGCGGAGCTGTTTTTT | CASSYGLAGGILSPAELFF
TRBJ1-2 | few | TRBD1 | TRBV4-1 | TGCGCCAGCAGCCATTCCGGGACAGGGCTTGGCTACACCTTC | CASSHSGTGLGYTF
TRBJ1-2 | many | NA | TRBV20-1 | TGCAGTGCTACCAAGACCACCTATGGCTACACCTTC | CSATKTTYGYTF
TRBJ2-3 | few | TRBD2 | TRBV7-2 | TGTGCCAGCAGCAGGACAGATCAGCGGGGGCCCCCCGATACGCAGTATTTT | CASSRTDQRGPPDTQYF